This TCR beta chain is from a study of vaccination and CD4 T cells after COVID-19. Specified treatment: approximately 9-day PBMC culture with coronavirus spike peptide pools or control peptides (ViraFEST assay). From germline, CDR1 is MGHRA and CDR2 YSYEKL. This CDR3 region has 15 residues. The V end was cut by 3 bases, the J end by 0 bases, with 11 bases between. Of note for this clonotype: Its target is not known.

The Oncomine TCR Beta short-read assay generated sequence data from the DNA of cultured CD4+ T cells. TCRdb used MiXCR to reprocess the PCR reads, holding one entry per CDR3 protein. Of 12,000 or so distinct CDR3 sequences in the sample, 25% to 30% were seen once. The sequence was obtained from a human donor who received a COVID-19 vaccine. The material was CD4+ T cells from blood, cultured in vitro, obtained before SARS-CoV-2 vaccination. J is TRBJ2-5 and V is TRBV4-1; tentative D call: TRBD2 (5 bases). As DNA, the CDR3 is TGCGCCAGCAGCCATCGGTCAGCGGACCAAGAGACCCAGTACTTC. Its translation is CASSHRSADQETQYF.